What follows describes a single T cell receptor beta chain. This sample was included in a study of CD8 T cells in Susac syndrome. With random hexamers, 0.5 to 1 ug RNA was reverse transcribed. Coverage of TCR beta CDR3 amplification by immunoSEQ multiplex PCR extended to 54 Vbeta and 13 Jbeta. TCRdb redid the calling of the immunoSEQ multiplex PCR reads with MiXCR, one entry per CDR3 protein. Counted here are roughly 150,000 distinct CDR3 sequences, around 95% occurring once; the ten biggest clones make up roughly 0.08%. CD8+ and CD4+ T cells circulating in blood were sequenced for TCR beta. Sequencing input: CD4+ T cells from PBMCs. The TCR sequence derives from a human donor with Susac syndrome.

The CDR3 bases are TGTGCCAGCAGTTTTGGCGGGAGTAGTAATGAGCAGTTCTTC. Its protein is CASSFGGSSNEQFF. V and J are TRBV12-3 or TRBV12-4 and TRBJ2-1, with 7 bases aligning to TRBD2. There are 14 residues in the CDR3. Trimming cost V 3 bases and J 7 bases; bases outside gene matches: 6.